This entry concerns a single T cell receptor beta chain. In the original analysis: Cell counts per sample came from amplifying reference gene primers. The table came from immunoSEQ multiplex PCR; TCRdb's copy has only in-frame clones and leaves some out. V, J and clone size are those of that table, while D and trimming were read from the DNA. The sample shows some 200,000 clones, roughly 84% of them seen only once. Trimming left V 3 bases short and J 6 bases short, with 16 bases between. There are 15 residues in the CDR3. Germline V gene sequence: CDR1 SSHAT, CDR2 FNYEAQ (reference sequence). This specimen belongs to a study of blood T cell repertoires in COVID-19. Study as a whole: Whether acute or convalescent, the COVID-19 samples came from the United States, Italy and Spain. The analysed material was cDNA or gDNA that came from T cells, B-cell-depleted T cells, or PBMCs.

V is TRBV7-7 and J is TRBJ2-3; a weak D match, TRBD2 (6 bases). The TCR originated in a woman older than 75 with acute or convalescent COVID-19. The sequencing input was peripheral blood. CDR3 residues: CASSLGGAAGDTQYF. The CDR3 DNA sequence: TGTGCCAGCAGCTTGGGTGGGGCGGCGGGGGATACGCAGTATTTT.